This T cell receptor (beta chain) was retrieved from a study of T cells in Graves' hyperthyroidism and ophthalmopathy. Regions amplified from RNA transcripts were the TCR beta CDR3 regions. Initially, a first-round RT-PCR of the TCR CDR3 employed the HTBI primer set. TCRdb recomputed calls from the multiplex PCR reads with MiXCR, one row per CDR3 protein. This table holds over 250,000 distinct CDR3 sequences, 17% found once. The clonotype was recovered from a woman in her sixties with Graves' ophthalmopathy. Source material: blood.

CDR3 loop: CATHWYNEQFF. The CDR3 DNA follows: TGTGCCACACACTGGTACAATGAGCAGTTCTTC. The V call is TRBV11-2, the J call TRBJ2-1, with D unresolved. Trimming removed 10 bases at V and 4 bases at J, with 8 bases between. The CDR3 spans 11 residues. CDR1 SGHAT and CDR2 FQNNGV come from the germline V gene.